Presented here are 9 T cell receptor beta chains from one specimen sequenced in a study of shared clonotypes between healthy human individuals. Profiled with immunoSEQ multiplex PCR; TCRdb holds only in-frame clones, not every one. Found here are around 2.3 million clones, approximately 96% of them singletons; the top ten hold approximately 0.13%. Sequencing input: naive CD4+ T cells sorted from blood. Specified subset: CD45RA+ positively selected. Every receptor here comes from a man aged 18 to 29 in good health.

This rearrangement joins TRBV19 to TRBJ1-2, with unresolved D. From germline, CDR1 is LNHDA and CDR2 SQIVND (reference sequence). Trimming shortened V by 7 bases and J by 5 bases, and 17 bases separated the two germline ends. This CDR3 is 14 amino acids long. This CDR3 reads CASISQDSLYGYTF. CDR3 in DNA: TGTGCCAGTATCTCCCAGGACTCATTGTATGGCTACACCTTC.

The J gene is TRBJ2-5, the V gene TRBV5-1; TRBD1 matches 11 bases. The V and J ends lost 4 bases and 2 bases, in that order; junction bases with no gene match: 4. This CDR3 region has 15 residues. Germline lookup yields CDR1 SGHRS and CDR2 YFSETQ. The CDR3 DNA sequence: TGCGCCAGCAGCCACGGGACAGGGGGACAAGAGACCCAGTACTTC. This sequence encodes CASSHGTGGQETQYF.

The rearrangement joins TRBV6-6 to TRBJ1-6; D unclear. Deletions cut 11 bases from V and 7 bases from J, with 21 bases between. CDR3 length: 15 amino acids. CDR1 MNHNY and CDR2 SVGAGI come from the germline V gene (reference sequence). CDR3: CAGREEFRVNSPLHF. CDR3 in DNA: TGTGCCGGGCGAGAGGAGTTTAGGGTGAATTCACCCCTCCACTTT.

This clone has only one observation. The same CDR3 arises from other DNA sequences in this sample as well. The chain joins TRBV5-1 to TRBJ1-6; D is unclear. The CDR3 runs to 14 residues. V shed 0 bases and J shed 9 bases, with 10 bases lying between them. Per germline, CDR1 SGHRS and CDR2 YFSETQ. This chain's CDR3 is CASSLAGSGSPLHF. The CDR3 coding sequence is TGCGCCAGCAGCTTGGCAGGCTCCGGTTCACCCCTCCACTTT.

This clone was detected only once. J is TRBJ2-3 and V is TRBV18; D is ambiguous. Trimming shortened V by 7 bases and J by 1 base, and 6 bases separated the two germline ends. The CDR3 loop spans 12 amino acids. The V gene's germline CDR1 is KGHSH and CDR2 LQKENI. CDR3 region: CASLRGTDTQYF. CDR3 nucleotides: TGTGCCAGCTTACGTGGCACAGATACGCAGTATTTT.

The chain is built from TRBV7-6 and TRBJ2-7; no clear D gene. Germline assignment: CDR1 SGHVS and CDR2 FNYEAQ. V was clipped by 3 bases and J by 7 bases, with 4 bases between them. This CDR3 comprises 10 residues. CDR3 protein: CASSLREQYF. CDR3 nucleotide sequence: TGTGCCAGCAGCTTGAGAGAGCAGTACTTC.

The rearrangement links TRBV6-1 to TRBJ1-4; weak D call: TRBD1 (5 bases). This CDR3 contains 14 residues. With 1 base removed from V and 5 bases from J, the gap between germline ends came to 8 bases. Germline-derived CDR1 and CDR2 are MNHNS and SASEGT. The CDR3 DNA is TGTGCCAGCAGTGAAGGGACATTGAATGAAAAACTGTTTTTT. This codes for CASSEGTLNEKLFF.

This chain links TRBV25-1 with TRBJ2-3; no clear D gene. The germline V and J ends were trimmed by 3 bases and 0 bases, with 10 bases remaining between them. Germline V CDR1 and CDR2: MGHDK, SYGVNS. The CDR3 sequence is 15 residues long. CDR3 DNA sequence: TGTGCCAGCAGTGAGGTCCTCACTAGCACAGATACGCAGTATTTT. Translation gives CASSEVLTSTDTQYF.

This chain joins TRBV5-1 and TRBJ2-7; the D gene is possibly TRBD1 (6 bases). Germline CDR1 is SGHRS and CDR2 is YFSETQ. CDR3 length: 15 amino acids. The V gene lost 4 bases and the J gene lost 4 bases, with 18 bases spanning the gap. DNA of the CDR3: TGCGCCAGCAGCCCGGACAGTGTTCAGGAGTACGAGCAGTACTTC. Translating gives CASSPDSVQEYEQYF.